The rows below give T cell receptor beta chains drawn from one sample of a study of CD8+CD57+ T cells in acquired aplastic anemia. TCRdb itself ran the reads through MiXCR, one entry per CDR3 protein. The profile shows about 180,000 distinct CDR3 sequences, roughly 50% of them singletons. The sample was sorted CD4+, CD8+, or CD8+CD57+ T cells (not recorded which) from PBMCs. The receptors stem from a human donor with aplastic anemia. The conserved cysteine and the conserved F or W are not part of the CDR3 here. The size of a clone is reported for some rows only, either as once, few or many, or as a class for expanded clones.

j_call	clone_size	cdr3_length	v_call	cdr3_aa
TRBJ2-6	few	11	TRBV19	ASRRSGANVLT
TRBJ1-3	NA	13	TRBV11-2	ASSFNGGPGNTIY
TRBJ2-7	NA	12	TRBV29-1	SVDPGQGTTEQY
TRBJ1-2	NA	14	TRBV20-1	SARLSSQGANYGYT
TRBJ2-7	NA	12	TRBV28	ASSLSQSPPEQY
TRBJ1-2	NA	11	TRBV20-1	SARAGEGYGYT
TRBJ2-7	NA	11	TRBV20-1	SARSSFSYEQY
TRBJ2-2	NA	13	TRBV12-3/TRBV12-4	ASSSGRGGTGELF
TRBJ2-7	NA	12	TRBV7-8	ASSPLLWGREQY
TRBJ2-2	NA	12	TRBV24-1	ATSVGVGSGELF
TRBJ2-7	once	13	TRBV12-3/TRBV12-4	ASAPRQGARYEQY
TRBJ2-7	NA	14	TRBV7-3	ASSSPTEGPSYEQY
TRBJ1-4	many	16	TRBV24-1	ATSAPGQGERDNEKLF
TRBJ2-1	NA	12	TRBV12-3/TRBV12-4	ASTRAGGYNEQF
TRBJ1-2	few	10	TRBV9	ASLTTKYGYT
TRBJ1-2	many	10	TRBV9	ASSKGTYGYT
TRBJ2-7	NA	13	TRBV19	ASSSAGGPSYEQY
TRBJ1-1	NA	13	TRBV7-2	ASRLGVSRNTEAF
TRBJ2-1	many	14	TRBV10-2	ASSEVTAGGYNEQF
TRBJ2-7	few	17	TRBV11-1	ASSVPVPSGGDPGYEQY
TRBJ2-7	many	12	TRBV9	ASSVSGTQYEQY
TRBJ1-1	NA	13	TRBV19	ASSTITGTNTEAF
TRBJ1-1	NA	8	TRBV2	AITGLEAF
TRBJ2-7	NA	15	TRBV20-1	SARVGLGQGSTYEQY
TRBJ2-7	NA	12	TRBV9	ASSVDPVLNEQY
TRBJ1-2	many	13	TRBV6-5	ASSYQAGRSYGYT
TRBJ1-1	NA	11	TRBV7-3	ASSSRTNTEAF
TRBJ1-5	many	12	TRBV19	ASSRTGINQPQH
TRBJ2-7	NA	13	TRBV15	ATSRVLTGDYEQY
TRBJ2-2	NA	13	TRBV10-3	AISESRGRTGELF
TRBJ2-3	NA	13	TRBV20-1	SAREVSAWTDTQY
TRBJ1-2	NA	10	TRBV7-9	ASSWGAGGYT
TRBJ1-1	NA	12	TRBV10-3	AISDWGMNTEAF
TRBJ2-7	few	13	TRBV28	ASSLGRASSYEQY
TRBJ2-2	many	11	TRBV19	ASSIRGAGELF
TRBJ2-1	few	14	TRBV24-1	ATSEFQGAPYNEQF
TRBJ1-2	once	13	TRBV7-2	ASSDAGTGGYGYT
TRBJ1-1	few	10	TRBV7-8	ASSQLKGEAF
TRBJ1-2	few	14	TRBV25-1	ASSPLSEGLDYGYT
TRBJ2-7	few	12	TRBV29-1	SVIQGFDSYEQY
TRBJ2-7	NA	10	TRBV20-1	SARGGANEQY
TRBJ2-3	NA	13	TRBV24-1	ATSEIAGGSDTQY
TRBJ1-3	many	9	TRBV19	ASSLRNTIY
TRBJ2-7	NA	12	TRBV5-1	ASSLEGASYEQY
TRBJ2-7	NA	11	TRBV29-1	SVDRGGNYEQY
TRBJ1-2	NA	10	TRBV25-1	ATRKGVGGYT
TRBJ2-7	NA	13	TRBV20-1	SASLSGGPSYEQY
TRBJ1-4	many	14	TRBV5-6	ASSLDPGQRNEKLF
TRBJ2-1	few	18	TRBV7-9	ASSGAPGLAGKASYNEQF
TRBJ2-3	few	11	TRBV29-1	SGGGLSTDTQY
TRBJ2-7	few	11	TRBV29-1	SVDAGVGYEQY